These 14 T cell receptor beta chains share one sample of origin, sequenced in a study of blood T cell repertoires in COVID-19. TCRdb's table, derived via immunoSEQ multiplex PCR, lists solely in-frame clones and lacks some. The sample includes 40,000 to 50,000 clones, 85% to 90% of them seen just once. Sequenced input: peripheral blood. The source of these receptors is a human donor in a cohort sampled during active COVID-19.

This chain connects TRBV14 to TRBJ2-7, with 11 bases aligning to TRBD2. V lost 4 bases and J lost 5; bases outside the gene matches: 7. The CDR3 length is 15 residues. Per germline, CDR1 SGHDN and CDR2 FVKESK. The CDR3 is CASSRLAGQGNEQYF. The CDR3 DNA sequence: TGTGCCAGCAGCCGACTAGCGGGACAAGGGAACGAGCAGTACTTC.

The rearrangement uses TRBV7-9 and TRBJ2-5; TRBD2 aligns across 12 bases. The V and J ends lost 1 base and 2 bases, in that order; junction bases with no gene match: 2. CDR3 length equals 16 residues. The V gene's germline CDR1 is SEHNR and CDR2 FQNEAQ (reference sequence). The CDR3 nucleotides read TGTGCCAGCAGCTTAGAACTAGCGGGGGGACAAGAGACCCAGTACTTC. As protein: CASSLELAGGQETQYF.

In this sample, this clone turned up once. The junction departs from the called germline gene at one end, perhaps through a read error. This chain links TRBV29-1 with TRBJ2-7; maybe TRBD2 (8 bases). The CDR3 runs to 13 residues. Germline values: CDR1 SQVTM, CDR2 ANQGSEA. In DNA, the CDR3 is TGCAGCGTTCGGGACAGTCTAGCGGGCCCCGAGGACTTC. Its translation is CSVRDSLAGPEDF.

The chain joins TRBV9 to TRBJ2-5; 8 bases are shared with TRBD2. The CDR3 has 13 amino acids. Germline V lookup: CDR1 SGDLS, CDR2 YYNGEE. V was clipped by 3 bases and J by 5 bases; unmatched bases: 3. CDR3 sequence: CASSGTGGETQYF. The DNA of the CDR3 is TGTGCCAGCAGCGGGACGGGGGGGGAGACCCAGTACTTC.

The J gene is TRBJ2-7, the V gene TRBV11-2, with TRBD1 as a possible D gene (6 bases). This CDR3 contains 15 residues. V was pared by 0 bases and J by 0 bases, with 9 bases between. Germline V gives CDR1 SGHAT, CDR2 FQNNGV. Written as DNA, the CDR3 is TGTGCCAGCAGCTTAGAGGACAGCTACTCCTACGAGCAGTACTTC. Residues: CASSLEDSYSYEQYF.

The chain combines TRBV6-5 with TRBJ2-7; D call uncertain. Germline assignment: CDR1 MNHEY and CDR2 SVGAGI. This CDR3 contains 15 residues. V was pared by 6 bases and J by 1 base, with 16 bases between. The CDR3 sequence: CASSPRGSPSYEQYF. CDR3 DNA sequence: TGTGCCAGCAGCCCACGAGGCTCCCCTTCCTACGAGCAGTACTTC.

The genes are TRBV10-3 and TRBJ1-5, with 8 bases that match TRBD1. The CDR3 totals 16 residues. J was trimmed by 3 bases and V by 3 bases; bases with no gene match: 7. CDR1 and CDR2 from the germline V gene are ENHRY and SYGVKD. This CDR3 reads CAISDARTGFNQPQHF. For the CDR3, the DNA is TGTGCCATCAGTGACGCCCGGACAGGGTTCAATCAGCCCCAGCATTTT.

This CDR3 reads CASSFRTGGYEQFF. The CDR3, as DNA: TGTGCCAGCTCATTCCGTACAGGGGGGTATGAGCAGTTCTTC. The gene calls are TRBV18 and TRBJ2-1; 8 bases match TRBD1. CDR3 length: 14 amino acids. V lost 5 bases and J lost 8; bases outside the gene matches: 8. Germline CDR1 KGHSH, CDR2 LQKENI.

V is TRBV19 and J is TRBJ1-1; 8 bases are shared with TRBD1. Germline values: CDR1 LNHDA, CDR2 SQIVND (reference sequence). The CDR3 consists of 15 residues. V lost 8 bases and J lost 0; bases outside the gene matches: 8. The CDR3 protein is CASQAGGDVNTEAFF. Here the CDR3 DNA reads TGTGCCAGTCAGGCAGGGGGCGACGTGAACACTGAAGCTTTCTTT.

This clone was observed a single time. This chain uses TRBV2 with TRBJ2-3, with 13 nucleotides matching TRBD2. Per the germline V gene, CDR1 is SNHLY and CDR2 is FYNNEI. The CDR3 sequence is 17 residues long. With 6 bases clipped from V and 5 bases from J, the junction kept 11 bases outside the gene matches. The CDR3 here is CASSPATSGGAIDTQYF. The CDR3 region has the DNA TGTGCCAGCAGCCCAGCTACTAGCGGGGGGGCAATAGATACGCAGTATTTT.

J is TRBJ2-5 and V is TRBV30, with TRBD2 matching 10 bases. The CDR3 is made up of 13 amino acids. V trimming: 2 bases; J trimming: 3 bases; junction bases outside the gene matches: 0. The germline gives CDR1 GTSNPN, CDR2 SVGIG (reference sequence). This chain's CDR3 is CAWSLAGEETQYF. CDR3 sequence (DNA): TGTGCCTGGAGTCTAGCGGGGGAAGAGACCCAGTACTTC.

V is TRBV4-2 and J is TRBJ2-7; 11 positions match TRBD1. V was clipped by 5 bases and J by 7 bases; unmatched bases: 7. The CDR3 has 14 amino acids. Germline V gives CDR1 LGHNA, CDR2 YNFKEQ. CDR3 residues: CASSGGQGAVEQYF. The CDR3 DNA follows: TGTGCCAGCAGCGGCGGACAGGGGGCCGTTGAGCAGTACTTC.

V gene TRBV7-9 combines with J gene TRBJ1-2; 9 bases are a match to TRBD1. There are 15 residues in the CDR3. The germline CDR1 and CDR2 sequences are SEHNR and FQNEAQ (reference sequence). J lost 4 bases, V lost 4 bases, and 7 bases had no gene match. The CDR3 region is CASSSRDREFYGYTF. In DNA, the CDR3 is TGTGCCAGCAGCTCTAGGGACAGGGAGTTCTATGGCTACACCTTC.

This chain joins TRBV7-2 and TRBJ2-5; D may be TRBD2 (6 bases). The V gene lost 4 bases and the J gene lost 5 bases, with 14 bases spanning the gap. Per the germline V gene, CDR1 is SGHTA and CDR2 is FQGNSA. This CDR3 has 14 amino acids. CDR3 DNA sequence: TGTGCCAGCAGCTCACCCGGGGGTTGGGAGACCCAGTACTTC. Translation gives CASSSPGGWETQYF.